This T cell receptor beta chain was retrieved from a study of cytomegalovirus exposure and HLA in healthy donors. This CDR3 is 16 amino acids long. The germline gives CDR1 SGHNT, CDR2 YENEEA. Losses at the gene ends were 0 bases for V and 4 bases for J; bases not matched to a gene: 6. All the people who gave samples were healthy bone marrow donors. This PCR relied on a set of 60 Vbeta primers and 13 Jbeta primers. Profiled with immunoSEQ multiplex PCR; TCRdb holds only in-frame clones, not every one. This table has about 130,000 clones, 65% to 80% appearing once. The clonotype originates from a man aged 35 to 55 in good health and CMV-seropositive. This chain joins TRBV11-3 and TRBJ2-1, with 7 bases identical to TRBD2. Input material: PBMCs. CDR3 in amino acids: CASSLDLGGGYNEQFF. The CDR3 coding sequence is TGTGCCAGCAGCTTAGATCTTGGCGGGGGATACAATGAGCAGTTCTTC. The complete variable domain, with remaining parts taken from reference TRBV11-3 and TRBJ2-1, reads EAGVVQSPRYKIIEKKQPVAFWCNPISGHNTLYWYLQNLGQGPELLIRYENEEAVDDSQLPKDRFSAERLKGVDSTLKIQPAELGDSAVYLCASSLDLGGGYNEQFFGPGTRLTVL.